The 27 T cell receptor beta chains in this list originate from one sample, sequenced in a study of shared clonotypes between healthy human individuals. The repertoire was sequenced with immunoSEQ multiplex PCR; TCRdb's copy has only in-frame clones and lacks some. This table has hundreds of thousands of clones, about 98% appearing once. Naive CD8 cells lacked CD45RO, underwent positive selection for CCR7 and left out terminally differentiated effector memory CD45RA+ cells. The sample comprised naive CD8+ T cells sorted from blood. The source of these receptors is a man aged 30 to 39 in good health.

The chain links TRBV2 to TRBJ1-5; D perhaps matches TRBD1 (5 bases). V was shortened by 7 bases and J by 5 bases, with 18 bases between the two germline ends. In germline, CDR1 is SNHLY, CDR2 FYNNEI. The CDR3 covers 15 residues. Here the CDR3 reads CASNQGGLGYQPQHF. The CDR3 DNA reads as TGTGCCAGCAACCAGGGTGGTTTGGGATATCAGCCCCAGCATTTT.

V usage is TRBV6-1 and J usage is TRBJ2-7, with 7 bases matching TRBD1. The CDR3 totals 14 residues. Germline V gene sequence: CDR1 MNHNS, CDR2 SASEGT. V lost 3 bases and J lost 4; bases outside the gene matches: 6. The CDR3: CASSDTGVLYEQYF. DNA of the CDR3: TGTGCCAGCAGTGACACAGGGGTTCTATACGAGCAGTACTTC.

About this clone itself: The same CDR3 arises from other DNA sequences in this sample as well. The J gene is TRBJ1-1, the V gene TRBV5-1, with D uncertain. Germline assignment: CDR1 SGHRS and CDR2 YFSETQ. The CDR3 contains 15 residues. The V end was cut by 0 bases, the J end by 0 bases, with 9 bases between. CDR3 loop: CASSLDGGLNTEAFF. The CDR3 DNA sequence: TGCGCCAGCAGCTTGGATGGAGGCTTGAACACTGAAGCTTTCTTT.

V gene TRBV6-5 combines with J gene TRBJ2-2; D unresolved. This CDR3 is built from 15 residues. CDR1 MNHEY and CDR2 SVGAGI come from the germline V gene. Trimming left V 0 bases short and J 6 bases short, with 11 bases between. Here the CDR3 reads CASSYSNPLAGELFF. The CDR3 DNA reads TGTGCCAGCAGTTACTCGAATCCCCTTGCCGGGGAGCTGTTTTTT.

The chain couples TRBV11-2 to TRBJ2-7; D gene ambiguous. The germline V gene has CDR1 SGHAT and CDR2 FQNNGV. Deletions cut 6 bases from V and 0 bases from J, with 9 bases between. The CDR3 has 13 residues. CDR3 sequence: CASSPNSSYEQYF. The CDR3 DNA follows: TGTGCCAGCAGTCCGAACAGCTCCTACGAGCAGTACTTC.

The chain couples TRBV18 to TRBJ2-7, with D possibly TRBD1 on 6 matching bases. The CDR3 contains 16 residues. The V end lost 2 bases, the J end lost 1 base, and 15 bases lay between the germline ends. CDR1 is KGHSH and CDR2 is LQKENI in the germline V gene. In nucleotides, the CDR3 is TGTGCCAGCTCACCAGAGGACAGAGCCGTTTCCTACGAGCAGTACTTC. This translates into CASSPEDRAVSYEQYF. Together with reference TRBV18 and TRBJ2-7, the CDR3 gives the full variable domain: NAGVMQNPRHLVRRRGQEARLRCSPMKGHSHVYWYRQLPEEGLKFMVYLQKENIIDESGMPKERFSAEFPKEGPSILRIQQVVRGDSAAYFCASSPEDRAVSYEQYFGPGTRLTVT.

In DNA, the CDR3 is TGTGCCACCAGCAGGAGGGTGGAGGCCCCCTACAATGAGCAGTTCTTC. Amino acid sequence: CATSRRVEAPYNEQFF. The chain is built from TRBV15 and TRBJ2-1; possibly TRBD2 for D (5 bases). Deletions cut 3 bases from V and 2 bases from J, with 14 bases between. Germline values: CDR1 LNHNV, CDR2 YYDKDF (reference sequence). This CDR3 has 16 amino acids.

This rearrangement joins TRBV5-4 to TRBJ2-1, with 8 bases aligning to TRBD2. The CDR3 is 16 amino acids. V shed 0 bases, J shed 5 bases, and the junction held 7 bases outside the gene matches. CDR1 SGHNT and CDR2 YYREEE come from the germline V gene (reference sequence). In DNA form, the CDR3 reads TGTGCCAGCAGCTTGGAAACGGGAGGGACACACAATGAGCAGTTCTTC. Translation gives CASSLETGGTHNEQFF.

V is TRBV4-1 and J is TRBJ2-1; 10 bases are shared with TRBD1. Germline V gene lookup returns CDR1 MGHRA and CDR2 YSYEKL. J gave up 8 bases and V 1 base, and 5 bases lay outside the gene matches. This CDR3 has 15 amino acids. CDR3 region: CASSQVPGQGYEQFF. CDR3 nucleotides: TGCGCCAGCAGCCAAGTACCGGGACAGGGGTATGAGCAGTTCTTC.

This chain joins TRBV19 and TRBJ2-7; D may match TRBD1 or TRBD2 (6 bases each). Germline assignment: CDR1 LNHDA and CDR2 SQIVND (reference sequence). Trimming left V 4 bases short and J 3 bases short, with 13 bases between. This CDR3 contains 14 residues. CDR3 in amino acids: CASSTRDTYYEQYF. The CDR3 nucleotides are TGTGCCAGTAGTACGCGGGACACCTACTACGAGCAGTACTTC.

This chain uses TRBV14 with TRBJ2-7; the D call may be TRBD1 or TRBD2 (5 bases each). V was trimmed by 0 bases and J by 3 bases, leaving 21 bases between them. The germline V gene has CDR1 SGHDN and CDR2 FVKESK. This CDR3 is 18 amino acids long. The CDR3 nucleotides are TGTGCCAGCAGCCAAGATTCCTTCCGGGGCCTTCACGGCTACGAGCAGTACTTC. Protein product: CASSQDSFRGLHGYEQYF. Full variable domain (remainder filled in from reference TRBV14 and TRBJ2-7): EAGVTQFPSHSVIEKGQTVTLRCDPISGHDNLYWYRRVMGKEIKFLLHFVKESKQDESGMPNNRFLAERTGGTYSTLKVQPAELEDSGVYFCASSQDSFRGLHGYEQYFGPGTRLTVT.

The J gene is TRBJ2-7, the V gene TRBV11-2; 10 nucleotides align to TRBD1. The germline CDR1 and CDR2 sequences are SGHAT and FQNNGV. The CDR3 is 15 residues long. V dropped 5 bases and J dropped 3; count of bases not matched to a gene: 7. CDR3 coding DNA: TGTGCCAGCAGCAGAAGGGGACAGGGGTTCTACGAGCAGTACTTC. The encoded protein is CASSRRGQGFYEQYF.

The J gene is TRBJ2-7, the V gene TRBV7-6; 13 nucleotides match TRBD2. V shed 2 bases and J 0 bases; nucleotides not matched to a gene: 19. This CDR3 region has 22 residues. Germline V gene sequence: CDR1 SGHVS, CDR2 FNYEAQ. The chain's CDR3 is CASSLSSVPGLAGVTPSYEQYF. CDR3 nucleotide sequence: TGTGCCAGCAGCTTAAGCTCTGTTCCCGGACTAGCGGGAGTAACCCCCTCCTACGAGCAGTACTTC.

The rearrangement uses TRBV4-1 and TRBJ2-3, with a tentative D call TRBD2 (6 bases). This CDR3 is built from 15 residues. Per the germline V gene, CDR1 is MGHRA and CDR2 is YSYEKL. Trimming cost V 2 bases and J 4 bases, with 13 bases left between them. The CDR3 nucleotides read TGCGCCAGCAGCCAAAGGGGACTTACATCAGATACGCAGTATTTT. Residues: CASSQRGLTSDTQYF.

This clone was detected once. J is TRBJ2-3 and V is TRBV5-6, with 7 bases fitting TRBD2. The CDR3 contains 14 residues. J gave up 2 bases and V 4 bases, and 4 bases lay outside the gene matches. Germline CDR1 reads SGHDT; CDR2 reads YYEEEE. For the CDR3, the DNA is TGTGCCAGCAGCCTGACTAGCTCCACAGATACGCAGTATTTT. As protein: CASSLTSSTDTQYF.

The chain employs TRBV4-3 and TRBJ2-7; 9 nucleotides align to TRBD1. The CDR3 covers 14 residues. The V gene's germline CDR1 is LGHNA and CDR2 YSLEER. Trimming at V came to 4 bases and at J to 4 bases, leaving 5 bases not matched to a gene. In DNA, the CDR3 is TGCGCCAGCAGCCGCGGACAGGGGAGGTACGAGCAGTACTTC. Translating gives CASSRGQGRYEQYF.

The CDR3: CASSLGGSEQYF. In nucleotides, the CDR3 is TGTGCCAGCAGCTTAGGAGGGAGCGAGCAGTACTTC. V and J are TRBV11-3 and TRBJ2-7; weak D call: TRBD2 (5 bases). Germline CDR1 SGHNT, CDR2 YENEEA. This CDR3 spans 12 amino acids. V lost 1 base to trimming and J lost 6 bases, with 7 bases between them.

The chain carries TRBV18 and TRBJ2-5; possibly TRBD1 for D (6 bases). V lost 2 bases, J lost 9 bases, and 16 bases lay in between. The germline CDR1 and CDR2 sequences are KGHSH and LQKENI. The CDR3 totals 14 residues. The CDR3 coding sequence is TGTGCCAGCTCACCAAGGGGGTCACCCCCGTCCCAGTACTTC. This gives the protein CASSPRGSPPSQYF.

This CDR3 reads CASSLGQVGGETQYF. The CDR3, as DNA: TGTGCCAGCAGTTTAGGACAGGTCGGAGGAGAGACCCAGTACTTC. This chain links TRBV27 with TRBJ2-5; TRBD1 agrees at 7 bases. V lost 2 bases to trimming and J lost 4 bases; unmatched junction nucleotides: 7. The CDR3 loop spans 15 amino acids. The germline V gene has CDR1 MNHEY and CDR2 SMNVEV (reference sequence).

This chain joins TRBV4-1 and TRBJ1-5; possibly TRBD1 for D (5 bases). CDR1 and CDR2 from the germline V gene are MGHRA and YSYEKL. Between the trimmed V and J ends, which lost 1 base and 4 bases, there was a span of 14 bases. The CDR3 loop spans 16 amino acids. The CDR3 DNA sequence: TGCGCCAGCAGCCAAGTCGGGAACGGGGGGAATCAGCCCCAGCATTTT. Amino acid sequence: CASSQVGNGGNQPQHF.

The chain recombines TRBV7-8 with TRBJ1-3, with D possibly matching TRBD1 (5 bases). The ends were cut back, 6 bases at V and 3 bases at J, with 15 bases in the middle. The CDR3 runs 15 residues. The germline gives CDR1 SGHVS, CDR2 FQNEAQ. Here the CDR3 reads CASRPVGGGGNTIYF. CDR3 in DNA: TGTGCCAGCAGACCAGTGGGGGGTGGTGGAAACACCATATATTTT.

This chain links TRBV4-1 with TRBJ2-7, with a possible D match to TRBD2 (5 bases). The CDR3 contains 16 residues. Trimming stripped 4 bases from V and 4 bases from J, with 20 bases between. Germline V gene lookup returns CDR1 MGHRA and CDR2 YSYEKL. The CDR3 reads CASSPELVSLVYEQYF. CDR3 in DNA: TGCGCCAGCAGCCCAGAACTAGTGAGCCTTGTTTACGAGCAGTACTTC.

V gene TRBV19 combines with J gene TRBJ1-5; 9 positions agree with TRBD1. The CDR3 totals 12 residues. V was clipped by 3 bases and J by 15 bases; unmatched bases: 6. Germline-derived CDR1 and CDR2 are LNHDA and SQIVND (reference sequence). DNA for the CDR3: TGTGCCAGTAGTATCTACGGGACAGGGTGGCATTTT. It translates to CASSIYGTGWHF.

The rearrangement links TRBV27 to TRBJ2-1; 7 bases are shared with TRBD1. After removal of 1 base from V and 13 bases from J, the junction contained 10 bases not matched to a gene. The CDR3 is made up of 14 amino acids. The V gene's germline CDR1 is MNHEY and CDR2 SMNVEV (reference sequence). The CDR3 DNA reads TGTGCCAGCAGTTTATGGCCGGGACAGCGGTTACAGTTCTTC. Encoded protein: CASSLWPGQRLQFF.

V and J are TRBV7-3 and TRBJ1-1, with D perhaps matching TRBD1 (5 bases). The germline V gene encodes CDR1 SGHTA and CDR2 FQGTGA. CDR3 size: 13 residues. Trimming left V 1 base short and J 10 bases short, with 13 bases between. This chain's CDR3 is CASSLSPRRGAFF. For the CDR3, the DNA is TGTGCCAGCAGCTTAAGTCCGAGGAGGGGAGCTTTCTTT. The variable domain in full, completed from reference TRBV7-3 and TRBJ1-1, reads GAGVSQTPSNKVTEKGKYVELRCDPISGHTALYWYRQSLGQGPEFLIYFQGTGAADDSGLPNDRFFAVRPEGSVSTLKIQRTERGDSAVYLCASSLSPRRGAFFGQGTRLTVV.

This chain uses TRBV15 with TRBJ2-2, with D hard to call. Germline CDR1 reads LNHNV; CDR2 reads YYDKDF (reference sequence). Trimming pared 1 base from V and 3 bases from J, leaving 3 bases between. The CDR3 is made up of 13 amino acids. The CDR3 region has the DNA TGTGCCACCAGCAGAGGGGACACCGGGGAGCTGTTTTTT. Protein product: CATSRGDTGELFF.

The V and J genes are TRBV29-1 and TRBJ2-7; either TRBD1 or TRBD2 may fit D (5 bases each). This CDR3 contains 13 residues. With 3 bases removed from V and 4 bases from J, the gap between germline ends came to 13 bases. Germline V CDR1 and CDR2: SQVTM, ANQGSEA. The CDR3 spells CSVEEPGRYEQYF. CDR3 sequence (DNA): TGCAGCGTTGAGGAACCGGGACGTTACGAGCAGTACTTC.